The next 30 T cell receptor beta chains were all read from a single sample in a study of cytomegalovirus exposure and HLA in healthy donors (dated by TCRdb to 2015 to 2018). The library was prepared using the immunoSEQ multiplex PCR assay. For the multiplex PCR, a mixture combining 60 forward primers for TCR Vbeta segments and 13 reverse primers for TCR Jbeta segments was used. TCRdb took this table from immuneACCESS and kept in-frame rearrangements with V and J called. Such tables lack part of the clones; where checked against another copy, unresolved V genes explain under half of the gap, and the rest is unexplained. For this sample the table gives 100,000 to 150,000 clones, of which 75% to 85% were detected only once. In total, the top ten clones hold approximately 10% of the sample. Sequencing used PBMCs. Receptors were obtained from a man aged 30 to 39 in good health and CMV-seropositive.

The V gene is TRBV19, the J gene TRBJ1-1; no definite D call. V was clipped by 3 bases and J by 2 bases, with 7 bases between them. The CDR3 extends over 13 amino acids. The germline gives CDR1 LNHDA, CDR2 SQIVND (reference sequence). The CDR3 coding sequence is TGTGCCAGTAGTATGTTACATAACACTGAAGCTTTCTTT. Its protein product is CASSMLHNTEAFF.

V and J are TRBV19 and TRBJ1-2; 7 bases line up with TRBD1. CDR1 is LNHDA, CDR2 SQIVND, per germline (reference sequence). J was trimmed by 4 bases and V by 10 bases; bases with no gene match: 12. The CDR3 sequence is 14 residues long. The CDR3 bases are TGTGCCACCAAACTTCCTGGGACAGCCTATGGCTACACCTTC. Protein: CATKLPGTAYGYTF.

V is TRBV4-2 and J is TRBJ2-6; possible D gene TRBD1, 6 bases. The CDR3 contains 17 residues. Germline-derived CDR1 and CDR2 are LGHNA and YNFKEQ. The germline V and J ends were trimmed by 2 bases and 0 bases, with 11 bases remaining between them. CDR3 sequence (DNA): TGTGCCAGCAGCCAACCTGGACAGAACTCTGGGGCCAACGTCCTGACTTTC. Its translation: CASSQPGQNSGANVLTF.

The gene calls are TRBV11-2 and TRBJ2-5; no definite D call. The better agreement between TRBJ2-7 and the DNA end casts doubt on the J call. Germline V gene lookup returns CDR1 SGHAT and CDR2 FQNNGV. This CDR3 spans 13 amino acids. CDR3 protein: CASSLGQHYEQYF. CDR3 bases: TGTGCCAGCAGCTTAGGTCAGCACTACGAGCAGTACTTC.

This chain connects TRBV5-6 to TRBJ1-6; 8 bases agree with TRBD1. CDR1 and CDR2 from the germline V gene are SGHDT and YYEEEE. V was clipped by 0 bases and J by 10 bases; unmatched bases: 6. The CDR3 consists of 15 residues. The DNA for the CDR3 is TGTGCCAGCAGCTTGGTGGACAGGGTGAGGTCACCCCTCCACTTT. Translated: CASSLVDRVRSPLHF.

The J gene is TRBJ1-1, the V gene TRBV19; tentatively, D is TRBD1 (5 bases). From germline, CDR1 is LNHDA and CDR2 SQIVND (reference sequence). CDR3 length equals 14 residues. V was trimmed by 3 bases and J by 1 base, leaving 9 bases between them. CDR3 amino acids: CASSMDTGNTEAFF. CDR3 DNA: TGTGCCAGTAGTATGGATACAGGGAACACTGAAGCTTTCTTT.

V is TRBV30 and J is TRBJ1-5; no reliable D call. CDR3 length equals 13 residues. V was shortened by 2 bases and J by 7 bases, with 12 bases between the two germline ends. CDR1 is GTSNPN, CDR2 SVGIG, per germline (reference sequence). The chain's CDR3 is CAWSYGKGQPQHF. CDR3 nucleotide sequence: TGTGCCTGGAGTTACGGGAAAGGGCAGCCCCAGCATTTT.

The V gene is TRBV6-1, the J gene TRBJ2-7; D perhaps matches TRBD1 (6 bases). The V gene lost 8 bases and the J gene lost 2 bases, with 13 bases spanning the gap. The CDR3 runs to 13 residues. CDR1 and CDR2 (germline): MNHNS, SASEGT. CDR3 sequence: CASEEAGAYEQYF. In DNA form, the CDR3 reads TGTGCCAGCGAAGAAGCAGGGGCCTACGAGCAGTACTTC.

V gene TRBV4-1 combines with J gene TRBJ2-5, with TRBD1 matching over 10 bases. CDR3 length equals 16 residues. V dropped 2 bases and J dropped 3; count of bases not matched to a gene: 6. Germline lookup yields CDR1 MGHRA and CDR2 YSYEKL. Here the CDR3 DNA reads TGCGCCAGCAGCCAACGAGGACAGGGGGTGAAAGAGACCCAGTACTTC. This codes for CASSQRGQGVKETQYF.

V is TRBV7-2 and J is TRBJ1-4; TRBD1 might be the D (5 bases). Trimming took 0 bases from V and 10 from J, leaving 15 bases between them. Per germline, CDR1 SGHTA and CDR2 FQGNSA. The CDR3 runs 15 residues. This CDR3 is CASSLASGITGKLFF. Here the CDR3 DNA reads TGTGCCAGCAGCTTAGCGTCAGGGATCACTGGAAAACTGTTTTTT.

This chain uses TRBV5-4 with TRBJ2-3, with TRBD2 identical over 8 bases. The germline V gene has CDR1 SGHNT and CDR2 YYREEE (reference sequence). The J segment lost 4 bases and the V segment lost 5 bases, leaving 12 bases of the junction unmatched. The CDR3 has 16 amino acids. For the CDR3, the DNA is TGTGCCAGCAGTCGGGGCCCGGGACTAGGCGCAGATACGCAGTATTTT. Translation: CASSRGPGLGADTQYF.

J is TRBJ1-1 and V is TRBV7-3, with D uncertain. V lost 1 base and J 4 bases, leaving 7 bases between the germline ends. The CDR3 has 13 residues. Germline assignment: CDR1 SGHTA and CDR2 FQGTGA. The DNA of the CDR3 is TGTGCCAGCAGCTTAAATCTGGCCACTGAAGCTTTCTTT. It yields the protein CASSLNLATEAFF.

The V call is TRBV5-1, the J call TRBJ2-3; possibly TRBD1 for D (6 bases). Germline V lookup: CDR1 SGHRS, CDR2 YFSETQ. The ends were cut back, 2 bases at V and 4 bases at J, with 11 bases in the middle. This CDR3 comprises 14 residues. CDR3 sequence: CASSLMDSADTQYF. DNA for the CDR3: TGCGCCAGCAGCTTAATGGACAGTGCAGATACGCAGTATTTT.

This rearrangement joins TRBV6-5 to TRBJ2-1; D unresolved. The CDR3 runs to 13 residues. CDR1 MNHEY and CDR2 SVGAGI come from the germline V gene. Trimming left V 0 bases short and J 8 bases short, with 8 bases between. In DNA form, the CDR3 reads TGTGCCAGCAGTTACTCGGGCCCCGATGAGCAGTTCTTC. It specifies CASSYSGPDEQFF.

The chain has TRBV6-1 and TRBJ1-3; D gene unclear. Germline assignment: CDR1 MNHNS and CDR2 SASEGT. Trimming stripped 6 bases from V and 0 bases from J, with 12 bases between. This CDR3 has 15 residues. The CDR3 DNA sequence: TGTGCCAGCAGCGTCGCTCCCAGCTCTGGAAACACCATATATTTT. Its translation is CASSVAPSSGNTIYF.

V gene TRBV27 combines with J gene TRBJ1-6; no definite D call. Trimming pared 8 bases from V and 7 bases from J, leaving 15 bases between. There are 14 residues in the CDR3. Per the germline V gene, CDR1 is MNHEY and CDR2 is SMNVEV (reference sequence). The CDR3 DNA reads as TGTGCCAGCTCCCGACCAGTGAGGAATTCACCCCTCCACTTT. It yields the protein CASSRPVRNSPLHF.

V usage is TRBV7-2 and J usage is TRBJ1-4, with 7 bases that match TRBD1. The germline V gene encodes CDR1 SGHTA and CDR2 FQGNSA. Unmatched junction bases numbered 8, after V lost 5 bases and J lost 5 bases. The CDR3 contains 15 residues. The CDR3 reads CASSPRQGGNEKLFF. The CDR3, as DNA: TGTGCCAGCAGCCCCCGACAGGGCGGGAATGAAAAACTGTTTTTT.

V is TRBV5-8 and J is TRBJ1-6; tentative D call: TRBD1 (5 bases). Between the trimmed V and J ends, which lost 4 bases and 11 bases, there was a span of 22 bases. Germline CDR1 and CDR2: SGHTS and YDEGEE. CDR3 length: 16 amino acids. The CDR3 loop is CASSDGGTAVRAPLHF. The CDR3 DNA reads TGTGCCAGCAGCGACGGCGGGACCGCTGTACGAGCACCCCTCCACTTT. Complete variable domain (other parts from reference TRBV5-8 and TRBJ1-6): EAGVTQSPTHLIKTRGQQATLRCSPISGHTSVYWYQQALGLGLQFLLWYDEGEERNRGNFPPRFSGRQFPNYSSELNVNALELEDSALYLCASSDGGTAVRAPLHFGNGTRLTVT.

The chain combines TRBV9 with TRBJ1-6; D perhaps matches TRBD1 (6 bases). The CDR3 covers 16 residues. Per germline, CDR1 SGDLS and CDR2 YYNGEE. Trimming took off 4 bases at V and 7 bases at J, with 18 bases between the two ends. The CDR3 spells CASSPRLGAGNSPLHF. CDR3 sequence (DNA): TGTGCCAGCAGCCCCCGTCTGGGGGCTGGGAATTCACCCCTCCACTTT.

The chain has TRBV6-5 and TRBJ2-5; 10 nucleotides align to TRBD2. The closer fit of TRBJ2-7 to the DNA end suggests the J call may be wrong. The CDR3 extends over 14 amino acids. CDR1 and CDR2 (germline): MNHEY, SVGAGI. The CDR3 loop reads CASSSPSGGREQYF. In nucleotides, the CDR3 is TGTGCCAGCAGTTCTCCTAGCGGGGGACGCGAGCAGTACTTC.

This chain uses TRBV2 with TRBJ2-2; D ambiguous. CDR1 and CDR2 from the germline V gene are SNHLY and FYNNEI. The V and J ends lost 3 bases and 0 bases respectively, with 11 bases between them. The CDR3 sequence is 16 residues long. The DNA of the CDR3 is TGTGCCAGCAGTGAGAAAACTACCCCGAACACCGGGGAGCTGTTTTTT. It yields the protein CASSEKTTPNTGELFF.

This chain links TRBV12-5 with TRBJ2-5; unclear D gene. The end of the DNA aligns better with TRBJ2-7, so the J call may be wrong. Germline V gene sequence: CDR1 LGHNT, CDR2 FRNRAP. This CDR3 contains 11 residues. CDR3: CASGPWGEQYF. The CDR3 region has the DNA TGTGCTAGTGGCCCCTGGGGCGAGCAGTACTTC.

This clone was recorded only once. The V call is TRBV19, the J call TRBJ1-5; 9 nucleotides align to TRBD1. V dropped 7 bases and J dropped 3; count of bases not matched to a gene: 4. This CDR3 contains 14 residues. From germline, CDR1 is LNHDA and CDR2 SQIVND (reference sequence). The CDR3 nucleotides are TGTGCCAGTATGACAGGGGGGGCCAATCAGCCCCAGCATTTT. Amino acid sequence: CASMTGGANQPQHF.

This clone occurred a few times. V and J are TRBV10-3 and TRBJ2-1; TRBD1 might be the D (6 bases). From germline, CDR1 is ENHRY and CDR2 SYGVKD. This CDR3 is built from 14 residues. Trimming left V 3 bases short and J 6 bases short, with 12 bases between. DNA for the CDR3: TGTGCCATCAGTGACCTGAAAGGGGGCAATGAGCAGTTCTTC. Protein: CAISDLKGGNEQFF.

The genes are TRBV7-3 and TRBJ1-2, with unresolved D. V was trimmed by 1 base and J by 0 bases, leaving 9 bases between them. CDR1 is SGHTA, CDR2 FQGTGA, per germline. The CDR3 loop spans 15 amino acids. The CDR3 spells CASSLRETANYGYTF. CDR3 nucleotides: TGTGCCAGCAGCTTAAGAGAAACAGCTAACTATGGCTACACCTTC.

This chain joins TRBV21-1 and TRBJ2-7; TRBD2 is taken as the D call from the table, unchecked against the DNA. TRBV21-1 is recorded as a pseudogene. The length of the CDR3 is 16 residues. CDR3 loop: CASSKFPGGRNYEQYF. CDR3 DNA: TGTGCCAGCAGCAAATTTCCGGGGGGGAGGAATTACGAGCAGTACTTC.

This rearrangement joins TRBV10-3 to TRBJ1-1, with D possibly being TRBD1 (6 bases). This CDR3 has 15 amino acids. V gave up 5 bases and J gave up 5 bases, with 18 bases separating them. Germline CDR1 is ENHRY and CDR2 is SYGVKD. CDR3 coding DNA: TGTGCCATCAGTCAGGGCCAACAGGGTGATACTGAAGCTTTCTTT. It specifies CAISQGQQGDTEAFF.

This clone was found a few times. The chain joins TRBV7-2 to TRBJ2-5, with D perhaps matching TRBD1 (5 bases). Germline V gene lookup returns CDR1 SGHTA and CDR2 FQGNSA. The CDR3 has 18 amino acids. V was trimmed by 0 bases and J by 2 bases, leaving 19 bases between them. CDR3 DNA: TGTGCCAGCAGCTTAGCGCGGTTTGACAGCTACTTTCAAGAGACCCAGTACTTC. It encodes CASSLARFDSYFQETQYF.

The chain employs TRBV5-1 and TRBJ2-1; TRBD2 aligns across 7 bases. This CDR3 contains 13 residues. Germline V gene sequence: CDR1 SGHRS, CDR2 YFSETQ. V gave up 0 bases and J gave up 9 bases; unmatched junction bases: 3. The CDR3 here is CASSLAGGTEQFF. The CDR3 DNA reads as TGCGCCAGCAGCTTGGCCGGGGGGACTGAGCAGTTCTTC.

The gene calls are TRBV4-1 and TRBJ2-1; 12 nucleotides match TRBD2. Germline assignment: CDR1 MGHRA and CDR2 YSYEKL. V shed 4 bases, J shed 1 base, and the junction held 2 bases outside the gene matches. The CDR3 is 16 amino acids. CDR3 region: CASSRTSGASYNEQFF. As DNA, the CDR3 is TGCGCCAGCAGCCGGACTAGCGGGGCATCCTACAATGAGCAGTTCTTC.